The 26 T cell receptor beta chains listed next were all sequenced from one sample in a study of cytomegalovirus exposure and HLA in healthy donors. PCR used 60 Vbeta primers and 13 Jbeta primers. Sequencing was performed with immunoSEQ multiplex PCR; in TCRdb, only in-frame clones are kept and a portion is missing. The table lists around 200,000 clones, approximately 70% of them singletons. The sample consisted of PBMCs. These receptors all stem from a woman in her 30s in good health and CMV-seropositive.

This clone was observed a single time. V is TRBV4-1 and J is TRBJ1-1; TRBD1 matches 7 bases. The CDR3 is 14 amino acids. V dropped 0 bases and J dropped 5; count of bases not matched to a gene: 3. Germline CDR1 MGHRA, CDR2 YSYEKL. For the CDR3, the DNA is TGCGCCAGCAGCCAAGATGGCAGGGGGACTGAAGCTTTCTTT. Protein: CASSQDGRGTEAFF.

Details on this clone: At the DNA level, this CDR3 is encoded by other sequences in the same sample as well. This chain uses TRBV29-1 with TRBJ2-7; 8 nucleotides agree with TRBD1. The CDR3 runs to 12 residues. Germline V gene sequence: CDR1 SQVTM, CDR2 ANQGSEA. With V trimmed by 4 bases and J by 6 bases, 5 bases remained unmatched. CDR3 amino acids: CSVGQGAGEQYF. In DNA, the CDR3 is TGCAGCGTTGGGCAGGGGGCGGGCGAGCAGTACTTC.

The chain carries TRBV7-2 and TRBJ2-5; TRBD2 might be the D (6 bases). The CDR3 spans 14 residues. Per the germline V gene, CDR1 is SGHTA and CDR2 is FQGNSA. V was shortened by 3 bases and J by 2 bases, with 10 bases between the two germline ends. The CDR3 protein is CASSFLSGQETQYF. CDR3 nucleotides: TGTGCCAGCAGCTTCCTTAGCGGACAAGAGACCCAGTACTTC.

The rearrangement links TRBV5-1 to TRBJ1-1; 8 bases agree with TRBD1. The V gene end was trimmed by 5 bases and the J gene end by 7 bases; junction bases not matched to a gene: 10. Germline CDR1 SGHRS, CDR2 YFSETQ. CDR3 length: 14 amino acids. The chain's CDR3 is CASSPAGGYGEAFF. CDR3 nucleotides: TGCGCCAGCAGTCCGGCAGGGGGCTACGGTGAAGCTTTCTTT. Combining the CDR3 with reference TRBV5-1 and TRBJ1-1 gives the whole variable domain KAGVTQTPRYLIKTRGQQVTLSCSPISGHRSVSWYQQTPGQGLQFLFEYFSETQRNKGNFPGRFSGRQFSNSRSEMNVSTLELGDSALYLCASSPAGGYGEAFFGQGTRLTVV.

The chain carries TRBV11-3 and TRBJ2-1; TRBD2 is a possible D gene (6 bases). There are 12 residues in the CDR3. V was cut by 6 bases and J by 9 bases, with 12 bases left in between. Germline V lookup: CDR1 SGHNT, CDR2 YENEEA. The CDR3 DNA reads as TGTGCCAGCAGTTTTGACGGGGGTGAGCAGTTCTTC. It yields the protein CASSFDGGEQFF.

The CDR3 DNA sequence: TGTGCCAGCAGTTTATGGGGGGGGACAGGGGGACAGCCCCAGCATTTT. Protein sequence: CASSLWGGTGGQPQHF. The J gene is TRBJ1-5, the V gene TRBV28; 11 positions agree with TRBD1. The CDR3 loop spans 16 amino acids. V was clipped by 0 bases and J by 7 bases; unmatched bases: 5. Germline V gene lookup returns CDR1 MDHEN and CDR2 SYDVKM.

The J gene is TRBJ2-5, the V gene TRBV15; possible D gene TRBD1, 5 bases. V dropped 5 bases and J dropped 6 bases, with 16 bases sitting between them. The CDR3 is 14 amino acids. CDR1 LNHNV and CDR2 YYDKDF come from the germline V gene (reference sequence). CDR3: CATSPQGPEQTQYF. The CDR3 nucleotides read TGTGCCACCAGCCCTCAGGGTCCCGAACAGACCCAGTACTTC.

The gene calls are TRBV28 and TRBJ1-1; D perhaps matches TRBD1 (6 bases). From germline, CDR1 is MDHEN and CDR2 SYDVKM. The V gene lost 8 bases and the J gene lost 2 bases, with 12 bases spanning the gap. This CDR3 is 13 amino acids long. The CDR3 sequence: CASWDIVNTEAFF. For the CDR3, the DNA is TGTGCCAGCTGGGACATCGTCAACACTGAAGCTTTCTTT.

CDR3 coding DNA: TGTGCCAGCAGTTCCCTGGGGACTCCTAATGAAAAACTGTTTTTT. Protein: CASSSLGTPNEKLFF. The J gene is TRBJ1-4, the V gene TRBV28, with D possibly TRBD1 on 5 matching bases. Germline assignment: CDR1 MDHEN and CDR2 SYDVKM. The V and J ends lost 4 bases and 3 bases respectively, with 12 bases between them. This CDR3 spans 15 amino acids.

This chain joins TRBV19 and TRBJ2-1, with TRBD1 identical over 7 bases. This CDR3 is 14 amino acids long. Germline assignment: CDR1 LNHDA and CDR2 SQIVND (reference sequence). V was clipped by 6 bases and J by 7 bases; unmatched bases: 9. CDR3 nucleotide sequence: TGTGCCAGTAGCAGACAGGGTACGGATAATGAGCAGTTCTTC. This sequence encodes CASSRQGTDNEQFF.

The V and J genes are TRBV10-3 and TRBJ2-1, with 8 bases lining up with TRBD2. Germline trimming cut 6 bases from V and 8 bases from J; bases unmatched to any gene: 12. The CDR3 spans 15 residues. Germline V lookup: CDR1 ENHRY, CDR2 SYGVKD. The CDR3 DNA reads TGTGCCATCAGGGGGTCGAGTAGCGGGAACTATGAGCAGTTCTTC. Translated: CAIRGSSSGNYEQFF.

The chain is built from TRBV5-4 and TRBJ2-1; 10 nucleotides agree with TRBD2. Germline V gene data show CDR1 as SGHNT and CDR2 as YYREEE (reference sequence). The CDR3 has 12 residues. CDR3 sequence: CLAGGPYNEQFF. The CDR3 nucleotides are TGTTTAGCGGGAGGCCCCTACAATGAGCAGTTCTTC.

This clone was observed a few times. The J gene is TRBJ1-1, the V gene TRBV19, with D perhaps TRBD1 (5 bases). The CDR3 is 12 residues long. The V gene lost 3 bases and the J gene lost 11 bases, with 13 bases spanning the gap. CDR1 is LNHDA, CDR2 SQIVND, per germline (reference sequence). CDR3 residues: CASSMMGLTAFF. The CDR3, as DNA: TGTGCCAGTAGTATGATGGGACTTACGGCTTTCTTT. The full variable domain, in which reference TRBV19 and TRBJ1-1 provide the parts outside the CDR3, is DGGITQSPKYLFRKEGQNVTLSCEQNLNHDAMYWYRQDPGQGLRLIYYSQIVNDFQKGDIAEGYSVSREKKESFPLTVTSAQKNPTAFYLCASSMMGLTAFFGQGTRLTVV.

The rearrangement joins TRBV28 to TRBJ1-5, with a tentative D call TRBD1 (6 bases). CDR3 length: 14 residues. The V and J ends lost 2 bases and 2 bases respectively, with 7 bases between them. Looked up from germline, CDR1 is MDHEN and CDR2 is SYDVKM. CDR3 bases: TGTGCCAGCAGTTTACCAGGGGGCAATCAGCCCCAGCATTTT. The encoded protein is CASSLPGGNQPQHF.

The chain joins TRBV15 to TRBJ2-1, with D perhaps matching TRBD2 (5 bases). V dropped 5 bases and J dropped 3 bases, with 17 bases sitting between them. CDR3 length: 16 residues. Germline V gene lookup returns CDR1 LNHNV and CDR2 YYDKDF (reference sequence). The CDR3 coding sequence is TGTGCCACCAGCCCCGATGGAGGAGTCAGCTACAATGAGCAGTTCTTC. It translates to CATSPDGGVSYNEQFF. The full variable domain, in which reference TRBV15 and TRBJ2-1 provide the parts outside the CDR3, is DAMVIQNPRYQVTQFGKPVTLSCSQTLNHNVMYWYQQKSSQAPKLLFHYYDKDFNNEADTPDNFQSRRPNTSFCFLDIRSPGLGDTAMYLCATSPDGGVSYNEQFFGPGTRLTVL.

The chain uses TRBV4-1 and TRBJ2-3, with 12 bases aligning to TRBD2. Germline V gene sequence: CDR1 MGHRA, CDR2 YSYEKL. The V segment lost 1 base and the J segment 5 bases; nucleotides outside the gene matches: 7. The CDR3 is 17 amino acids. The CDR3 nucleotides are TGCGCCAGCAGCCAAGGCCGACTAGCGGGAGAGGGAGATACGCAGTATTTT. This translates into CASSQGRLAGEGDTQYF.

In its sample, this clone was seen a few times. V is TRBV14 and J is TRBJ1-1; D unresolved. Trimming took 3 bases from V and 5 from J, leaving 16 bases between them. The length of the CDR3 is 15 residues. The V gene's germline CDR1 is SGHDN and CDR2 FVKESK. The CDR3 spells CASSQRDIAGTEAFF. The DNA for the CDR3 is TGTGCCAGCAGCCAGAGAGACATAGCGGGAACTGAAGCTTTCTTT.

Here the CDR3 reads CASSLQQRNTEAFF. The CDR3 DNA reads as TGTGCCAGCAGTTTACAACAGAGGAACACTGAAGCTTTCTTT. The J gene is TRBJ1-1, the V gene TRBV27; D gene ambiguous. Germline V CDR1 and CDR2: MNHEY, SMNVEV (reference sequence). V gave up 2 bases and J gave up 1 base, with 8 bases separating them. The CDR3 has 14 amino acids.

This clone has only a few counts. The genes are TRBV10-3 and TRBJ2-7; D gene uncertain. With 1 base removed from V and 3 bases from J, the gap between germline ends came to 10 bases. This CDR3 comprises 14 residues. Per germline, CDR1 ENHRY and CDR2 SYGVKD. The CDR3 spells CAISEYPGFYEQYF. The CDR3 DNA follows: TGTGCCATCAGTGAGTACCCAGGATTCTACGAGCAGTACTTC.

The gene calls are TRBV6-4 and TRBJ1-1; unclear D gene. Germline V gene lookup returns CDR1 MRHNA and CDR2 SNTAGT. There are 13 residues in the CDR3. V was clipped by 0 bases and J by 5 bases, with 7 bases between them. The CDR3 loop is CASSDSRGTEAFF. The CDR3 DNA sequence: TGTGCCAGCAGTGACTCGCGGGGTACTGAAGCTTTCTTT.

V is TRBV7-9 and J is TRBJ2-5; D is unresolved. The V end was cut by 2 bases, the J end by 3 bases, with 10 bases between. CDR1 is SEHNR, CDR2 FQNEAQ, per germline (reference sequence). The CDR3 length is 14 residues. The CDR3 is CASSLTRLEETQYF. CDR3 bases: TGTGCCAGCAGCTTAACCAGGTTGGAAGAGACCCAGTACTTC.

This chain joins TRBV27 and TRBJ2-1; 14 bases line up with TRBD2. Unmatched junction bases numbered 5, after V lost 5 bases and J lost 2 bases. The CDR3 is 17 residues long. Germline V gene lookup returns CDR1 MNHEY and CDR2 SMNVEV (reference sequence). CDR3 nucleotide sequence: TGTGCCAGCAGTGGCCAGACTAGCGGGAGGGCCTACAATGAGCAGTTCTTC. Its translation is CASSGQTSGRAYNEQFF.

The CDR3 sequence is CASSQRGGHQETQYF. CDR3 nucleotides: TGTGCCAGCAGCCAACGGGGGGGCCACCAAGAGACCCAGTACTTC. V usage is TRBV27 and J usage is TRBJ2-5; 8 bases are shared with TRBD2. J gave up 0 bases and V 6 bases, and 6 bases lay outside the gene matches. Germline V lookup: CDR1 MNHEY, CDR2 SMNVEV (reference sequence). There are 15 residues in the CDR3.

The V and J genes are TRBV28 and TRBJ1-2; D remains ambiguous. In germline, CDR1 is MDHEN, CDR2 SYDVKM. Trimming pared 1 base from V and 2 bases from J, leaving 14 bases between. CDR3 length: 16 amino acids. CDR3 nucleotide sequence: TGTGCCAGCAGTTTATTGCCGCGGGGTGGAAACTATGGCTACACCTTC. Translating it yields CASSLLPRGGNYGYTF.

The rearrangement uses TRBV27 and TRBJ2-5, with 10 bases fitting TRBD2. With 5 bases clipped from V and 4 bases from J, the junction kept 4 bases outside the gene matches. The CDR3 has 14 amino acids. Per the germline V gene, CDR1 is MNHEY and CDR2 is SMNVEV (reference sequence). In DNA, the CDR3 is TGTGCCAGCAGTCCTAGCGGGAGAAGAGAGACCCAGTACTTC. Its protein is CASSPSGRRETQYF.

The chain couples TRBV28 to TRBJ2-4; no definite D call. The CDR3 is 13 amino acids. The V end lost 4 bases, the J end lost 0 bases, and 4 bases lay between the germline ends. The germline gives CDR1 MDHEN, CDR2 SYDVKM. CDR3 coding DNA: TGTGCCAGCAGTTCTCCAGCCAAAAACATTCAGTACTTC. Its translation is CASSSPAKNIQYF. Complete variable domain (other parts from reference TRBV28 and TRBJ2-4): DVKVTQSSRYLVKRTGEKVFLECVQDMDHENMFWYRQDPGLGLRLIYFSYDVKMKEKGDIPEGYSVSREKKERFSLILESASTNQTSMYLCASSSPAKNIQYFGAGTRLSVL.